Presented here are 25 T cell receptor beta chains from one specimen sequenced in a study of Graves' ophthalmopathy and Graves' hyperthyroidism. The authors amplified TCR beta CDR3 regions from RNA transcripts. First-round RT-PCR used HTBI primers; second-round multiplex PCR followed. Using its own MiXCR run on the multiplex PCR reads, TCRdb lists one record per CDR3 protein. The data contain 740,000 or so distinct CDR3 sequences, roughly two fifths of them seen just once; the ten biggest clones take up 44%. Sequenced: peripheral blood. The source is an adult man with Graves' ophthalmopathy.

This chain uses TRBV20-1 with TRBJ1-4; D possibly corresponds to TRBD1 (5 bases). The CDR3 runs to 12 residues. Germline V gives CDR1 DFQATT, CDR2 SNEGSKA (reference sequence). Trimming cost V 4 bases and J 8 bases, with 11 bases left between them. The CDR3 DNA follows: TGCAGTGCTATCGGATGGGGGGAAAAACTGTTTTTT. The encoded protein is CSAIGWGEKLFF.

This clonotype turned up a few times. The chain joins TRBV7-9 to TRBJ1-3; D not certain. Germline CDR1 SEHNR, CDR2 FQNEAQ (reference sequence). Trimming left V 0 bases short and J 4 bases short, with 7 bases between. This CDR3 contains 14 residues. CDR3 nucleotides: TGTGCCAGCAGCTTAGCGGGTTTCGGAAACACCATATATTTT. It encodes CASSLAGFGNTIYF.

V and J are TRBV29-1 and TRBJ1-3; D unresolved. Germline V gene lookup returns CDR1 SQVTM and CDR2 ANQGSEA. V lost 4 bases and J lost 2, with 9 bases in between. The CDR3 covers 13 residues. The DNA of the CDR3 is TGCAGCGTTGTAGGTGGGCCTGGAAACACCATATATTTT. Protein sequence: CSVVGGPGNTIYF.

Turning to this clonotype: Since a much larger clone is just one base distant, this may be a read error. The chain uses TRBV29-1 and TRBJ2-5, with D perhaps assigned TRBD1 or TRBD2 (5 bases each). Looked up from germline, CDR1 is SQVTM and CDR2 is ANQGSEA. Trimming cost V 6 bases and J 5 bases, with 19 bases left between them. This CDR3 region has 14 residues. CDR3 DNA: TGCAGCGTGGCCAGGGACGGGGTGGGGGAGACCCAGTACTTC. It specifies CSVARDGVGETQYF.

The rearrangement joins TRBV2 to TRBJ2-2; 10 bases line up with TRBD2. CDR3 length equals 17 residues. V shed 6 bases, J shed 0 bases, and the junction held 7 bases outside the gene matches. Germline V lookup: CDR1 SNHLY, CDR2 FYNNEI. The CDR3 coding sequence is TGTGCCAGCAGGTTTACTAGCGGGGCCGCGAACACCGGGGAGCTGTTTTTT. Residues: CASRFTSGAANTGELFF.

The rearrangement uses TRBV7-9 and TRBJ2-2; TRBD1 aligns across 9 bases. In germline, CDR1 is SEHNR, CDR2 FQNEAQ (reference sequence). J was trimmed by 0 bases and V by 6 bases; bases with no gene match: 5. The CDR3 sequence is 16 residues long. The CDR3 sequence is CASRGGQGPNTGELFF. As DNA, the CDR3 is TGTGCCAGCAGGGGCGGACAGGGGCCGAACACCGGGGAGCTGTTTTTT.

To note about this clonotype: This may come from a read error, since a much larger clone is one base off. The V and J genes are TRBV15 and TRBJ2-5; D is unresolved. Deletions cut 10 bases from V and 6 bases from J, with 15 bases between. Germline assignment: CDR1 LNHNV and CDR2 YYDKDF (reference sequence). This CDR3 spans 12 amino acids. CDR3 in amino acids: CANSESSKTQYF. The CDR3 nucleotides are TGTGCCAACAGTGAGAGTAGTAAGACCCAGTACTTC.

This sequence joins TRBV20-1 and TRBJ1-1, with 9 bases that match TRBD1. The CDR3 spans 14 residues. The V and J ends lost 6 bases and 5 bases, in that order; junction bases with no gene match: 10. CDR1 DFQATT and CDR2 SNEGSKA come from the germline V gene (reference sequence). For the CDR3, the DNA is TGCAGTGCCCCACTGACAGGGGGAGGGACTGAAGCTTTCTTT. Translation: CSAPLTGGGTEAFF.

About this clonotype: It may be a read error: a sequence one base away is much more abundant. The chain couples TRBV7-6 to TRBJ1-1; weak D call: TRBD1 (5 bases). Germline V CDR1 and CDR2: SGHVS, FNYEAQ. CDR3 length: 15 residues. CDR3: CASSLVWGEGTAAFF. CDR3 DNA: TGTGCCAGCAGCTTAGTTTGGGGGGAAGGGACTGCAGCTTTCTTT. The full variable domain, in which reference TRBV7-6 and TRBJ1-1 provide the parts outside the CDR3, is GAGVSQSPRYKVTKRGQDVALRCDPISGHVSLYWYRQALGQGPEFLTYFNYEAQQDKSGLPNDRFSAERPEGSISTLTIQRTEQRDSAMYRCASSLVWGEGTAAFFGQGTRLTVV.

The chain uses TRBV2 and TRBJ1-1; possible D gene TRBD1, 5 bases. The germline V gene has CDR1 SNHLY and CDR2 FYNNEI. The V and J ends lost 2 bases and 7 bases respectively, with 11 bases between them. The CDR3 totals 13 residues. Here the CDR3 DNA reads TGTGCCAGCAGTGAAAGCAGGGCCGATGAAGCTTTCTTT. This encodes CASSESRADEAFF.

This clonotype was recorded many times. V is TRBV29-1 and J is TRBJ1-2; D may be TRBD1 (5 bases). Trimming left V 2 bases short and J 8 bases short, with 21 bases between. There are 15 residues in the CDR3. The germline V gene has CDR1 SQVTM and CDR2 ANQGSEA. Written as DNA, the CDR3 is TGCAGCGTTGAAATGGCCCGACGGCAGGGTAGCGGCTACACCTTC. Protein sequence: CSVEMARRQGSGYTF.

This chain links TRBV7-9 with TRBJ1-1; D is perhaps TRBD1 (5 bases). The germline gives CDR1 SEHNR, CDR2 FQNEAQ (reference sequence). V was trimmed by 4 bases and J by 0 bases, leaving 18 bases between them. The CDR3 length is 17 residues. The CDR3 sequence is CASSSPQAAGMNTEAFF. In nucleotides, the CDR3 is TGTGCCAGCAGCTCCCCACAGGCAGCCGGTATGAACACTGAAGCTTTCTTT. Full variable domain (outside the CDR3, taken from reference TRBV7-9 and TRBJ1-1): DTGVSQNPRHKITKRGQNVTFRCDPISEHNRLYWYRQTLGQGPEFLTYFQNEAQLEKSRLLSDRFSAERPKGSFSTLEIQRTEQGDSAMYLCASSSPQAAGMNTEAFFGQGTRLTVV.

This clonotype was recorded many times. This chain uses TRBV2 with TRBJ1-1, with D unclear. CDR3 length: 11 amino acids. Per germline, CDR1 SNHLY and CDR2 FYNNEI. V lost 3 bases and J 7 bases, leaving 6 bases between the germline ends. CDR3 region: CASSDRLEAFF. The CDR3 DNA follows: TGTGCCAGCAGTGACCGCCTTGAAGCTTTCTTT.

A single count supports this clonotype. The chain joins TRBV25-1 to TRBJ2-7, with TRBD1 as a possible D gene (6 bases). This CDR3 region has 16 residues. Trimming shortened V by 1 base and J by 0 bases, and 13 bases separated the two germline ends. Germline loops: CDR1 MGHDK, CDR2 SYGVNS. The CDR3 region has the DNA TGTGCCAGCAGTGAATTCCGAGGACAGAGCTCCTACGAGCAGTACTTC. Its protein is CASSEFRGQSSYEQYF.

The chain links TRBV4-3 to TRBJ1-3; D gene ambiguous. Germline V gene lookup returns CDR1 LGHNA and CDR2 YSLEER. Trimming shortened V by 2 bases and J by 3 bases, and 8 bases separated the two germline ends. The CDR3 covers 14 residues. This CDR3 is CASSQTRVGNTIYF. The CDR3 bases are TGCGCCAGCAGCCAAACGAGGGTTGGAAACACCATATATTTT.

This clonotype was seen repeatedly, ten times or more. The V call is TRBV29-1, the J call TRBJ1-1, with D possibly being TRBD1 (6 bases). The V gene lost 3 bases and the J gene lost 0 bases, with 11 bases spanning the gap. Germline CDR1 reads SQVTM; CDR2 reads ANQGSEA. CDR3 size: 14 residues. CDR3 region: CSVEEGVMNTEAFF. Written as DNA, the CDR3 is TGCAGCGTTGAGGAGGGGGTGATGAACACTGAAGCTTTCTTT.

The chain employs TRBV11-1 and TRBJ2-3; 13 nucleotides align to TRBD2. The J segment lost 0 bases and the V segment lost 5 bases, leaving 2 bases of the junction unmatched. CDR3 length: 16 residues. Germline assignment: CDR1 SGHAT and CDR2 FQDESV (reference sequence). The CDR3 protein is CASSRTSGSSTDTQYF. Here the CDR3 DNA reads TGTGCCAGCAGCCGGACTAGCGGGAGTAGCACAGATACGCAGTATTTT.

This clonotype was counted between two and nine times. This sequence joins TRBV20-1 and TRBJ2-5; 7 bases agree with TRBD1. This CDR3 comprises 12 residues. Germline V gives CDR1 DFQATT, CDR2 SNEGSKA (reference sequence). Unmatched junction bases numbered 6, after V lost 6 bases and J lost 5 bases. The CDR3 reads CSALQGSETQYF. CDR3 DNA: TGCAGTGCCTTACAGGGGTCGGAGACCCAGTACTTC.

Turning to this clonotype: It may be a read error: a sequence one base away is much more abundant. The chain joins TRBV4-2 to TRBJ2-7; 8 bases match TRBD1. Looked up from germline, CDR1 is LGHNA and CDR2 is YNFKEQ. The length of the CDR3 is 14 residues. CDR3 sequence: CASSQDGQGYEQCF. For the CDR3, the DNA is TGTGCCAGCAGCCAAGATGGACAGGGTTACGAGCAGTGCTTC.

The chain couples TRBV6-6 to TRBJ1-1; D is uncertain. The CDR3 extends over 13 amino acids. The germline V gene encodes CDR1 MNHNY and CDR2 SVGAGI (reference sequence). Trimming stripped 0 bases from V and 7 bases from J, with 9 bases between. Written as DNA, the CDR3 is TGTGCCAGCAGTTACTCGGGTAATAGTGAAGCTTTCTTT. It is translated as CASSYSGNSEAFF.

This clonotype has only a few counts. This CDR3 is missing its conserved last phenylalanine or tryptophan, likely due to a read error. V usage is TRBV29-1 and J usage is TRBJ1-5; D perhaps matches TRBD1 (5 bases). Germline loops: CDR1 SQVTM, CDR2 ANQGSEA. The CDR3 spans 13 residues. Trimming left V 6 bases short and J 3 bases short, with 12 bases between. The CDR3 protein is CSVRDGPNQPQHL. The CDR3 nucleotides are TGCAGCGTCCGGGACGGCCCCAATCAGCCCCAGCATCTT.

This clonotype was counted a few times. This chain links TRBV24-1 with TRBJ2-2; 11 nucleotides agree with TRBD1. V lost 5 bases and J lost 5; bases outside the gene matches: 6. Germline V gives CDR1 KGHDR, CDR2 SFDVKD. This CDR3 comprises 16 residues. The CDR3 spells CATSGLGTGGTGELFF. DNA for the CDR3: TGTGCCACCAGTGGTCTTGGGACAGGGGGTACCGGGGAGCTGTTTTTT.

The chain is built from TRBV20-1 and TRBJ2-7, with D possibly being TRBD1 or TRBD2 (6 bases each). The CDR3 consists of 16 residues. The germline CDR1 and CDR2 sequences are DFQATT and SNEGSKA (reference sequence). V lost 0 bases and J lost 1, with 16 bases in between. CDR3 in amino acids: CSARDDLGGRSYEQYF. The CDR3 DNA reads TGCAGTGCTAGAGATGATTTGGGGGGCAGGTCCTACGAGCAGTACTTC.

This clonotype has at least ten counts. The rearrangement links TRBV24-1 to TRBJ2-2, with D possibly TRBD2 on 5 matching bases. The length of the CDR3 is 13 residues. V lost 8 bases and J 0 bases, leaving 6 bases between the germline ends. Germline CDR1 KGHDR, CDR2 SFDVKD. The CDR3 reads CATTGTNTGELFF. CDR3 DNA: TGTGCCACCACCGGGACGAACACCGGGGAGCTGTTTTTT.

Concerning this clonotype itself: A much larger clone lies one base from this, so it may be a read error. The CDR3 loop reads CAGSEGTDRANTEAFF. The DNA of the CDR3 is TGTGCCGGCAGTGAGGGGACGGACAGGGCTAACACTGAAGCTTTCTTT. The chain joins TRBV2 to TRBJ1-1, with 8 nucleotides matching TRBD1. The CDR3 consists of 16 residues. Germline-derived CDR1 and CDR2 are SNHLY and FYNNEI.